This TCR beta chain was profiled in a study of T-cell memory formation after mild COVID-19. Study details: TCR clusters were largely donor specific. Regarding the study as a whole: Contracting CD8+ clones were enriched in EMRA, CD4+ mainly in CM and EM. Memory cells collected pre-infection included some clones that later responded, suggesting cross-reactive memory joined.

This clonotype has more than one count but fewer than ten. The target antigen is unknown. A single record per CDR3 protein comes from TCRdb applying MiXCR to the 5' RACE reads. The sample has 250,000 to 350,000 distinct CDR3 sequences, approximately 19% seen once; the top ten hold approximately 21%. Material: PBMCs or a T cell subset sorted from them (not recorded which). The receptor comes from a young man who had mild COVID-19 (a few samples of this study predate the infection). Cell type and time point are not known.

The CDR3 DNA sequence: TGTGCCTCGAGGGTCAGCGGGGGCAGCACAGATACGCAGTATTTT. It is translated as CASRVSGGSTDTQYF. The rearrangement uses TRBV19 and TRBJ2-3; 8 positions match TRBD2. The V gene's germline CDR1 is LNHDA and CDR2 SQIVND (reference sequence). This CDR3 is built from 15 residues. The V segment lost 11 bases and the J segment 0 bases; nucleotides outside the gene matches: 10.